This paragraph covers one T cell receptor beta chain sequence. The antigen remains undetermined. Profiling relied on immunoSEQ multiplex PCR, and the TCRdb table lists in-frame clones only, not all of them. The table has some 98,000 clones, roughly 88% seen once. The data were obtained in a study of T cell responses to AZD1222 COVID-19 vaccine. Background on the study: The analysis combined second doses at about 4 or about 12 weeks. The study, taken as a whole, reports: Spike-specific TCR breadth and depth grew following two AZD1222 doses. CD4 TCRs covered the whole spike, strongest at regions 160-218 and 743-854. In the spike-specific TCR repertoire, nearly half reportedly target unmutated variant regions.

V was shortened by 3 bases and J by 0 bases, with 17 bases between the two germline ends. The CDR3 spans 18 residues. Germline CDR1 is SGHAT and CDR2 is FQNNGV. The chain has TRBV11-2 and TRBJ1-4, with TRBD1 as a possible D gene (5 bases). The sequences come from peripheral blood, collected on day 0 of AZD1222 vaccination. The receptor's source is an adult in good health. The CDR3 spells CASSFGGLVSATNEKLFF. CDR3 DNA sequence: TGTGCCAGCAGCTTTGGGGGGTTGGTTTCCGCAACTAATGAAAAACTGTTTTTT.